Listed below are T cell receptor beta chains from one sample, sequenced in a study of graft-versus-host responses after intestinal transplantation. No cognate antigen is known for these TCRs. Repertoires were generated with immunoSEQ multiplex PCR, while TCRdb's copy carries only in-frame clones and drops some. The sample lists more than 90,000 clones, 90% to 95% seen once, with around 0.49% in the top ten. This specimen was unstimulated CD8+ T cells sorted from spleen or lymph node cells, taken before intestinal transplant. All receptors come from a human donor who received an intestinal transplant. The CDR3 runs from the conserved cysteine through the conserved F or W. Each record gives: D gene, V gene, CDR3 length, J gene, clone size, CDR3 protein, CDR3 DNA. D genes are given only for firm matches. Some rows mark clone size as missing; the rest say once, few, many or name a class of expanded clone.

.,TRBV4-1,15,TRBJ1-3,few,CASSQTVSSGNTIYF,TGCGCCAGCAGCCAAACAGTAAGCTCTGGAAACACCATATATTTT
.,TRBV5-4,13,TRBJ2-5,.,CASSLPETGTQYF,TGTGCCAGCAGCTTGCCCGAAACAGGGACCCAGTACTTC
TRBD1,TRBV5-1,15,TRBJ1-2,.,CASSRWDRAGYGYTF,TGCGCCAGCAGCCGATGGGACAGGGCGGGTTATGGCTACACCTTC
.,TRBV9,15,TRBJ1-1,.,CASSVLTGLNTEAFF,TGTGCCAGCAGCGTGTTGACAGGTCTGAACACTGAAGCTTTCTTT
.,TRBV7-8,12,TRBJ2-1,.,CASSSGLNEQFF,TGTGCCAGCAGCTCGGGACTCAATGAGCAGTTCTTC
TRBD1,TRBV13,13,TRBJ2-7,.,CASSLTGVDEQYF,TGTGCCAGCAGCCTCACAGGGGTAGACGAGCAGTACTTC
.,TRBV5-4,14,TRBJ2-1,.,CASSQRAERGEQFF,TGTGCCAGCAGCCAACGGGCGGAGCGAGGGGAGCAGTTCTTC
.,TRBV7-3,15,TRBJ1-3,few,CASSPNAGPGNTIYF,TGTGCCAGCAGCCCTAACGCAGGGCCTGGAAACACCATATATTTT
TRBD1,TRBV5-6,18,TRBJ1-2,.,CASSLVGQGPDPNYGYTF,TGTGCCAGCAGCTTGGTTGGACAGGGGCCCGATCCTAACTATGGCTACACCTTC
.,TRBV19,13,TRBJ1-1,few,CASTLGRAAEAFF,TGTGCCAGTACTCTAGGGAGGGCGGCGGAAGCTTTCTTT
TRBD2,TRBV19,16,TRBJ2-7,.,CASSTALARDPYEQYF,TGTGCCAGTAGTACCGCACTAGCGCGGGACCCCTACGAGCAGTACTTC
.,TRBV7-2,12,TRBJ2-7,.,CASSQRVHEQYF,TGTGCCAGCAGCCAAAGAGTGCACGAGCAGTACTTC
.,TRBV4-1,18,TRBJ1-1,.,CASSPQEEGVRPNTEAFF,TGCGCCAGCAGCCCACAAGAGGAGGGAGTCAGGCCGAACACTGAAGCTTTCTTT
TRBD1,TRBV4-1,15,TRBJ1-4,.,CASSLLDREGEKLFF,TGCGCCAGCAGCCTTCTGGACAGGGAAGGTGAAAAACTGTTTTTT
TRBD2,TRBV13,17,TRBJ2-1,.,CASSSSLSGGSYNEQFF,TGTGCCAGCAGCTCCTCCCTCTCGGGGGGATCCTACAATGAGCAGTTCTTC
.,TRBV4-1,15,TRBJ2-7,.,CASSLTEQGTYEQYF,TGCGCCAGCAGCCTAACTGAACAGGGAACCTACGAGCAGTACTTC
TRBD1,TRBV4-2,15,TRBJ2-7,.,CASSHSSTGAYEQYF,TGTGCCAGCAGCCATTCCTCGACAGGGGCCTACGAGCAGTACTTC
TRBD1,TRBV4-1,16,TRBJ1-1,.,CASSLRTGTMNTEAFF,TGCGCCAGCAGCTTACGGACAGGAACCATGAACACTGAAGCTTTCTTT
.,TRBV4-1,16,TRBJ1-1,.,CASSPPTGVGNTEAFF,TGCGCCAGCAGCCCGCCTACCGGGGTAGGGAACACTGAAGCTTTCTTT
TRBD1,TRBV19,12,TRBJ2-2,.,CASGTGSGELFF,TGTGCCAGCGGGACAGGGTCCGGGGAGCTGTTTTTT
.,TRBV19,14,TRBJ1-1,.,CASSMGLQGPEAFF,TGTGCCAGTAGTATGGGGTTACAGGGCCCTGAAGCTTTCTTT
TRBD2,TRBV4-2,16,TRBJ2-3,.,CASSPTGLADTDTQYF,TGTGCCAGCAGCCCTACGGGACTAGCGGATACAGATACGCAGTATTTT
TRBD2,TRBV6-1,15,TRBJ2-3,.,CASSQRGTSTDTQYF,TGTGCCAGTTCCCAGCGGGGGACTAGCACAGATACGCAGTATTTT
TRBD2,TRBV10-3,15,TRBJ2-1,.,CAISTSGRRNYEQFF,TGTGCCATCAGTACTAGCGGGAGACGCAATTATGAGCAGTTCTTC
TRBD1,TRBV7-9,15,TRBJ2-2,.,CASSLGTGGPGELFF,TGTGCCAGCAGCTTAGGGACAGGGGGTCCCGGGGAGCTGTTTTTT
TRBD1,TRBV28,15,TRBJ1-3,.,CASSLGGGFGNTIYF,TGTGCCAGCAGTTTAGGAGGGGGCTTTGGAAACACCATATATTTT
TRBD1,TRBV7-9,14,TRBJ1-1,.,CASSFGQGNTEAFF,TGTGCCAGCAGCTTCGGACAGGGGAACACTGAAGCTTTCTTT
TRBD2,TRBV27,14,TRBJ2-7,.,CATSNLTSGYEQYF,TGTGCCACCTCCAATTTGACTAGCGGCTACGAGCAGTACTTC
.,TRBV4-1,18,TRBJ2-7,.,CASSQDIRGGGASYEQYF,TGCGCCAGCAGCCAAGATATCAGGGGCGGGGGAGCTTCCTACGAGCAGTACTTC
.,TRBV19,14,TRBJ1-1,.,CASSLQGGGTEAFF,TGTGCCAGTAGTCTGCAGGGCGGGGGCACTGAAGCTTTCTTT
.,TRBV30,12,TRBJ1-4,once,CAWSDITEKLFF,TGTGCCTGGAGTGATATTACAGAAAAACTGTTTTTT
TRBD1,TRBV19,13,TRBJ1-1,.,CASSQGANTEAFF,TGTGCCAGTAGTCAGGGGGCGAACACTGAAGCTTTCTTT
TRBD1,TRBV4-1,14,TRBJ2-3,once,CASSQGTGWDTQYF,TGCGCCAGCAGCCAAGGGACAGGGTGGGATACGCAGTATTTT
TRBD1,TRBV19,24,TRBJ1-6,.,CASSIDSRTTGTGNTSSYNSPLHF,TGTGCCAGTAGTATAGATTCGAGAACCACCGGGACAGGGAATACAAGCTCCTATAATTCACCCCTCCACTTT
.,TRBV19,15,TRBJ1-2,.,CASSINGARGYGYTF,TGTGCCAGTAGTATTAATGGAGCTCGTGGCTATGGCTACACCTTC
.,TRBV7-6,13,TRBJ1-4,.,CASSLGGAEKLFF,TGTGCCAGCAGCTTAGGGGGAGCGGAAAAACTGTTTTTT
.,TRBV6-5,14,TRBJ2-2,.,CASSPWRRGGELFF,TGTGCCAGCAGTCCATGGAGGCGGGGCGGGGAGCTGTTTTTT
TRBD2,TRBV12-5,15,TRBJ2-7,.,CASGPLAGGPSEQYF,TGTGCTAGTGGTCCATTAGCGGGAGGGCCCTCCGAGCAGTACTTC
TRBD2,TRBV6-4,13,TRBJ2-1,.,CASSGRGGNEQFF,TGTGCCAGCAGCGGGCGGGGGGGTAATGAGCAGTTCTTC
TRBD1,TRBV9,12,TRBJ1-2,.,CASGGTGYGYTF,TGTGCCAGCGGGGGGACAGGCTATGGCTACACCTTC
TRBD1,TRBV5-6,19,TRBJ1-3,.,CASSLSPGQGYSSGNTIYF,TGTGCCAGCAGCCTGAGCCCGGGACAGGGGTACAGCTCTGGAAACACCATATATTTT
.,TRBV7-2,15,TRBJ1-2,.,CASSAPDRYNYGYTF,TGTGCCAGCAGCGCCCCGGACAGATATAACTATGGCTACACCTTC
.,TRBV7-8,15,TRBJ2-7,.,CASSSPPGHAYEQYF,TGTGCCAGCAGCTCGCCACCGGGACATGCCTACGAGCAGTACTTC
TRBD2,TRBV27,16,TRBJ2-1,once,CASSAQTSGRWGEQFF,TGTGCCAGCAGTGCCCAGACTAGCGGGAGATGGGGTGAGCAGTTCTTC
TRBD1,TRBV7-2,15,TRBJ1-1,.,CASSPGQGMNTEAFF,TGTGCCAGCAGCCCAGGACAGGGGATGAACACTGAAGCTTTCTTT
TRBD1,TRBV15,15,TRBJ2-7,.,CATKQYGTGSYEQYF,TGTGCCACGAAGCAATACGGGACAGGCTCCTACGAGCAGTACTTC
.,TRBV11-3,13,TRBJ1-1,.,CASSPGQNTEAFF,TGTGCCAGCAGCCCCGGACAGAACACTGAAGCTTTCTTT
.,TRBV19,11,TRBJ1-6,.,CASRGTWGPHF,TGTGCCAGTAGGGGGACTTGGGGCCCCCACTTT
TRBD2,TRBV28,16,TRBJ2-7,.,CASSFSQREDSYEQYF,TGTGCCAGCAGTTTTTCTCAGCGGGAGGACTCCTACGAGCAGTACTTC